This TCR beta chain was recovered during a study of cytomegalovirus exposure and HLA in healthy donors. Study findings and constraints: TCR beta V segments were, for the most part, productive about 87% or about 30% of the time in an earlier analysis. Later on, an analysis tied around 17,000 TCR beta sequences to HLA alleles at 0.05 false discovery rate.

13 Jbeta primers and 60 Vbeta primers were used for the PCR. The table came from immunoSEQ multiplex PCR; TCRdb's copy has only in-frame clones and leaves some out. The sample has approximately 240,000 clones; around 76% are singletons. Concerning this clone itself: The antigen remains unidentified.

This TCR was recovered from a woman in her 40s in good health and CMV-seropositive. Specimen: PBMCs.

The CDR3 DNA is TGTGCCAGCAGCCCAGGCGGGTTCGGGGTTTCAGATACGCAGTATTTT. This gives the protein CASSPGGFGVSDTQYF. The chain carries TRBV7-3 and TRBJ2-3, with D possibly matching TRBD2 (5 bases). Germline V gene sequence: CDR1 SGHTA, CDR2 FQGTGA. The CDR3 runs to 16 residues. V dropped 5 bases and J dropped 4 bases, with 19 bases sitting between them.